The rows below give T cell receptor beta chains drawn from one sample of a study of blood T cell repertoires in COVID-19. The method was immunoSEQ multiplex PCR; TCRdb's version includes in-frame clones alone and lacks a portion of them. The table lists 250,000 to 350,000 clones, 85% to 90% of them singletons. Input material: peripheral blood. Receptors originate from a woman in her forties or fifties with COVID-19, enrolled during active disease. CDR3s include the opening cysteine and the closing phenylalanine or tryptophan. The D gene is left open where the match is weak.

D gene	V gene	CDR3 protein
TRBD1	TRBV28	CASSLRDRVAYNEQFF
TRBD1	TRBV27	CASSIAGGASYEQYF
TRBD2	TRBV13	CASSRRESRYEQYF
TRBD1	TRBV28	CASSPLRQGARNTQYF
.	TRBV4-3	CASSRAVNGYTF
TRBD1	TRBV25-1	CASSETPGQGFYGYTF
.	TRBV19	CASLRAGTEAFF
.	TRBV30	CAWSALTIPYEQYF
TRBD2	TRBV5-1	CASSATSGTRSGELFF
.	TRBV29-1	CSVEGVWREYTF
.	TRBV9	CASSVEGSSGNTIYF
.	TRBV3-1/TRBV3-2	CASSFRTENTEAFF
TRBD1	TRBV6-1	CASSEQYGTDIRPQHF
TRBD1	TRBV7-9	CASSRPGTGGGYGYTF
TRBD1	TRBV6-8	CASSRSQGTPLHF
.	TRBV21-1	CASSKDSPGTSGTGELFF
.	TRBV7-2	CASSLATGYGYTF
.	TRBV19	CATTTRTDNQPQHF
TRBD1	TRBV3-1/TRBV3-2	CASSQGWTGQAFF
TRBD2	TRBV9	CASSGRTSGRAGNEQFF
.	TRBV9	CASSVAGGPSGPQHF
TRBD2	TRBV27	CASNTGLAGNEQYF
.	TRBV5-1	CASSLEGNGEQYF
TRBD2	TRBV3-1/TRBV3-2	CASSQAPGLAEQETQYF
TRBD1	TRBV9	CASSVAQGDEQYF
TRBD2	TRBV5-5	CASSSGTSGNYEQYF
TRBD1	TRBV24-1	CARGQGGINTEAFF
TRBD1	TRBV30	CAWSLEGGAYGYTF
TRBD1	TRBV6-2/TRBV6-3	CASSYPGQGANYGYTF
.	TRBV6-5	CASFVSLNTEAFF
TRBD2	TRBV18	CASSPPGLAGGNPDTQYF
.	TRBV7-9	CASSTGASNQPQHF
.	TRBV3-1/TRBV3-2	CASSQEVGITDTQYF
TRBD2	TRBV29-1	CSVARETTGELFF
.	TRBV7-9	CASSSNKRGSEAFF
.	TRBV3-1/TRBV3-2	CASTSGTSSTDTQYF
TRBD2	TRBV4-1	CASSQGLAGDTQYF
TRBD2	TRBV2	CASRPGTSGSDTQYF
.	TRBV21-1	CASSQDKGAGETQYF